This T cell receptor beta chain was identified during a study of T cell responses to AZD1222 COVID-19 vaccine. With 5 bases removed from V and 16 bases from J, the gap between germline ends came to 18 bases. This CDR3 region has 11 residues. Germline loops: CDR1 DFQATT, CDR2 SNEGSKA (reference sequence). Second-dose intervals of approximately 4 or approximately 12 weeks were pooled. This table comes from immunoSEQ multiplex PCR, and its TCRdb copy is limited to in-frame clones, with some not included. The data hold fewer than 150,000 clones, with 88% observed a single time. Study-wide points: Rises in breadth and depth of Spike-specific TCRs came after two AZD1222 doses. Only after the peak T cell response were repertoires sampled. Clonal diversity may have been underestimated, and the donors were mostly white British, with more females than males.

A note on this clone: Antigen specificity is unknown.

This chain joins TRBV20-1 and TRBJ2-1; a possible D gene is TRBD2 (5 bases). The sequence was collected from an adult who received the AZD1222 COVID-19 vaccine. This material consisted of peripheral blood, taken 28 days after the second AZD1222 dose. The CDR3 here is CSAPSGVLQFF. In DNA form, the CDR3 reads TGCAGTGCTCCAAGCGGTGTTCTGCAATTCTTC.